These 14 T cell receptor beta chains were sequenced from one sample in a study of STAT5B mutations in CD4+ large granular lymphocyte leukemia. TCRdb's copy holds only in-frame clones and misses some; the assay was immunoSEQ multiplex PCR. The sample holds about 32,000 clones, 70% to 90% seen once. The sample taken for sequencing was CD4+ T cells from blood buffy coats. These receptors all come from a human donor in good health.

The chain combines TRBV20-1 with TRBJ1-1; the D is unclear. V gave up 7 bases and J gave up 4 bases, with 10 bases separating them. Germline lookup yields CDR1 DFQATT and CDR2 SNEGSKA (reference sequence). The CDR3 runs 11 residues. The CDR3: CSVDSGTEAFF. For the CDR3, the DNA is TGCAGTGTTGACTCGGGCACTGAAGCTTTCTTT.

The V call is TRBV7-9, the J call TRBJ1-4; D may be TRBD1 (6 bases). V gave up 1 base and J gave up 8 bases, with 14 bases separating them. Germline assignment: CDR1 SEHNR and CDR2 FQNEAQ (reference sequence). This CDR3 contains 15 residues. CDR3 coding DNA: TGTGCCAGCAGCTTAGGGGAGACCCAGGGGGAAAAACTGTTTTTT. Encoded protein: CASSLGETQGEKLFF.

The chain couples TRBV6-1 to TRBJ2-1, with TRBD2 matching 8 bases. With 5 bases clipped from V and 0 bases from J, the junction kept 3 bases outside the gene matches. The CDR3 is made up of 15 amino acids. Germline assignment: CDR1 MNHNS and CDR2 SASEGT. The CDR3 region has the DNA TGTGCCAGCAGTATTCTAGCGGGCTCCTACAATGAGCAGTTCTTC. Its protein product is CASSILAGSYNEQFF.

The rearrangement links TRBV2 to TRBJ1-2; 7 nucleotides agree with TRBD1. Germline assignment: CDR1 SNHLY and CDR2 FYNNEI. V shed 10 bases, J shed 1 base, and the junction held 9 bases outside the gene matches. The CDR3 consists of 14 residues. CDR3 sequence: CATRGQGLNYGYTF. DNA for the CDR3: TGTGCCACTAGGGGGCAGGGACTTAACTATGGCTACACCTTC.

V gene TRBV11-2 combines with J gene TRBJ2-4; no clear D gene. This CDR3 is 14 amino acids long. V was clipped by 5 bases and J by 5 bases, with 13 bases between them. Germline loops: CDR1 SGHAT, CDR2 FQNNGV. The CDR3 is CASSLRVWENIQYF. CDR3 nucleotide sequence: TGTGCCAGCAGCCTTAGAGTATGGGAAAACATTCAGTACTTC. The full variable domain, rest sourced from reference TRBV11-2 and TRBJ2-4, is EAGVAQSPRYKIIEKRQSVAFWCNPISGHATLYWYQQILGQGPKLLIQFQNNGVVDDSQLPKDRFSAERLKGVDSTLKIQPAKLEDSAVYLCASSLRVWENIQYFGAGTRLSVL.

The V call is TRBV27, the J call TRBJ2-1, with D possibly matching TRBD1 (6 bases). The length of the CDR3 is 14 residues. V was trimmed by 5 bases and J by 7 bases, leaving 15 bases between them. CDR1 MNHEY and CDR2 SMNVEV come from the germline V gene (reference sequence). CDR3 sequence: CASSPRGWGNEQFF. CDR3 bases: TGTGCCAGCAGTCCCAGGGGATGGGGTAATGAGCAGTTCTTC.

V and J are TRBV6-5 and TRBJ2-5; no reliable D call. With the DNA end fitting TRBJ2-7 better, the J assignment may be wrong. The CDR3 contains 13 residues. CDR1 is MNHEY and CDR2 is SVGAGI in the germline V gene. This CDR3 is CASSSTVFYEQYF. The CDR3 region has the DNA TGTGCCAGCAGCTCCACTGTTTTCTACGAGCAGTACTTC.

The CDR3 DNA follows: TGTGCCAGTAGTACCCCGGCCCGCAAAAACATTCAGTACTTC. Translating gives CASSTPARKNIQYF. This sequence joins TRBV19 and TRBJ2-4; D is uncertain. The CDR3 runs 14 residues. Between the trimmed V and J ends, which lost 4 bases and 3 bases, there was a span of 10 bases. The germline V gene has CDR1 LNHDA and CDR2 SQIVND (reference sequence).

The chain couples TRBV6-6 to TRBJ2-7; D ambiguous. V lost 0 bases and J 0 bases, leaving 9 bases between the germline ends. Germline V gene sequence: CDR1 MNHNY, CDR2 SVGAGI (reference sequence). CDR3 size: 15 residues. CDR3 in amino acids: CASSYSGRNSYEQYF. The DNA of the CDR3 is TGTGCCAGCAGTTACTCGGGCAGGAACTCCTACGAGCAGTACTTC.

This chain connects TRBV6-5 to TRBJ2-1, with 13 nucleotides matching TRBD2. This CDR3 spans 14 amino acids. Trimming took 7 bases from V and 9 from J; bases not matched to a gene: 6. Germline lookup yields CDR1 MNHEY and CDR2 SVGAGI. The CDR3 here is CASTRTSGSGEQFF. The CDR3 coding sequence is TGTGCCAGCACCCGGACTAGCGGGAGTGGTGAGCAGTTCTTC.

This sequence joins TRBV19 and TRBJ2-7, with 10 bases aligning to TRBD2. CDR1 is LNHDA, CDR2 SQIVND, per germline (reference sequence). The CDR3 is made up of 17 amino acids. V shed 5 bases and J 1 base; nucleotides not matched to a gene: 11. CDR3 sequence reads: CASSRHSGTSVSYEQYF. DNA of the CDR3: TGTGCCAGTAGTCGACATTCCGGGACTAGCGTGTCCTACGAGCAGTACTTC.

The chain links TRBV10-2 to TRBJ2-1; D not certain. The CDR3 is made up of 14 amino acids. V lost 2 bases, J lost 8 bases, and 13 bases lay in between. Per germline, CDR1 WSHSY and CDR2 SAAADI. CDR3 sequence (DNA): TGCGCCAGCAGTGAGGGGTTCTCAAGAGATGAGCAGTTCTTC. It codes for CASSEGFSRDEQFF.

The rearrangement uses TRBV5-1 and TRBJ2-7, with 8 bases lining up with TRBD2. Germline V gene lookup returns CDR1 SGHRS and CDR2 YFSETQ. The CDR3 spans 15 residues. V shed 7 bases and J 1 base; nucleotides not matched to a gene: 10. This CDR3 is CASSGGLAGSYEQYF. The CDR3 DNA is TGCGCCAGCTCGGGGGGGCTAGCGGGTTCCTACGAGCAGTACTTC.

The rearrangement joins TRBV27 to TRBJ2-7; tentative D call: TRBD2 (5 bases). Germline CDR1 MNHEY, CDR2 SMNVEV (reference sequence). The CDR3 extends over 14 amino acids. V lost 4 bases and J lost 6, with 16 bases in between. CDR3 DNA sequence: TGTGCCAGCAGTTCCCCCCACCTGGGGAGCGAGCAGTACTTC. Residues: CASSSPHLGSEQYF.